This T cell receptor (beta chain) appears in the sequencing data of a study of cytomegalovirus exposure and HLA in healthy donors. This clone was counted a few times. Its specificity is not known. General observations from the study: Immune exposure was documented only through CMV serostatus.

The PCR used 60 Vbeta and 13 Jbeta primers. Produced via immunoSEQ multiplex PCR; TCRdb's table is partial and in-frame only. Found here are more than 95,000 clones, around three quarters of them singletons; the top ten hold over 10%. Germline values: CDR1 SGHRS, CDR2 YFSETQ. This CDR3 is 14 amino acids long. V shed 0 bases and J shed 8 bases, with 14 bases lying between them. This TCR came from an older woman in good health and CMV-seropositive. The genes are TRBV5-1 and TRBJ1-2, with D perhaps TRBD1 (6 bases). The sample comprised PBMCs. CDR3 sequence: CASSLGTAASGYTF. In DNA, the CDR3 is TGCGCCAGCAGCTTGGGGACAGCCGCCTCAGGCTACACCTTC.